A single sample is the source of the 17 T cell receptor beta chains below, sequenced in a study of cytotoxic CD8 clonotypes in ibrutinib-treated CLL. Repertoires were generated with immunoSEQ multiplex PCR, while TCRdb's copy carries only in-frame clones and drops some. In the table there are over 95,000 clones, roughly 60% of which are singletons. The input for sequencing was PBMCs, taken after 24 months of ibrutinib treatment. All receptors come from a human donor with chronic lymphocytic leukemia.

This chain links TRBV5-1 with TRBJ2-5; 9 nucleotides line up with TRBD1. V shed 0 bases, J shed 5 bases, and the junction held 11 bases outside the gene matches. The germline CDR1 and CDR2 sequences are SGHRS and YFSETQ. CDR3 length equals 17 residues. CDR3: CASSLGGTGLAQETQYF. CDR3 DNA: TGCGCCAGCAGCTTGGGAGGGACAGGGTTGGCGCAGGAGACCCAGTACTTC.

V usage is TRBV6-6 and J usage is TRBJ1-4; D is possibly TRBD1 (5 bases). The V end was cut by 10 bases, the J end by 12 bases, with 21 bases between. This CDR3 is built from 13 residues. CDR1 is MNHNY and CDR2 is SVGAGI in the germline V gene (reference sequence). CDR3 in DNA: TGTGCCACCACCCAGAATACCAGGGAGGAACTGTTTTTT. Amino acid sequence: CATTQNTREELFF.

In its sample, this clone was seen a few times. The chain joins TRBV18 to TRBJ2-5; 13 bases are a match to TRBD2. Germline CDR1 reads KGHSH; CDR2 reads LQKENI. J lost 1 base, V lost 4 bases, and 3 bases had no gene match. CDR3 length: 16 amino acids. CDR3 sequence reads: CASSRGLAGAQETQYF. The CDR3 nucleotides are TGTGCCAGCTCACGTGGACTAGCGGGGGCCCAAGAGACCCAGTACTTC.

The J gene is TRBJ1-2, the V gene TRBV4-2, with unresolved D. In germline, CDR1 is LGHNA, CDR2 YNFKEQ. V was clipped by 0 bases and J by 8 bases, with 10 bases between them. This CDR3 has 13 amino acids. CDR3 in DNA: TGTGCCAGCAGCCAAGAGCGAGGGTGGGGCTACACCTTC. This encodes CASSQERGWGYTF.

The chain uses TRBV11-3 and TRBJ2-5, with 10 bases identical to TRBD2. V was clipped by 5 bases and J by 4 bases; unmatched bases: 16. This CDR3 has 18 residues. Germline V lookup: CDR1 SGHNT, CDR2 YENEEA. CDR3 protein: CASSRARGSGGVRETQYF. Written as DNA, the CDR3 is TGTGCCAGCAGCCGGGCCCGGGGAAGCGGGGGGGTTCGAGAGACCCAGTACTTC.

The CDR3 region is CASSMGDSSSGNTIYF. The DNA for the CDR3 is TGCGCCAGCAGCATGGGGGACTCTAGCTCTGGAAACACCATATATTTT. This chain joins TRBV5-1 and TRBJ1-3, with D possibly being TRBD1 (5 bases). The CDR3 sequence is 16 residues long. V lost 4 bases and J lost 0, with 14 bases in between. Germline CDR1 is SGHRS and CDR2 is YFSETQ.

CDR3 nucleotides: TGTGCCTGGACCCCTAGCACAGATACGCAGTATTTT. It is translated as CAWTPSTDTQYF. This sequence joins TRBV30 and TRBJ2-3; no firm D call. V was clipped by 4 bases and J by 0 bases, with 5 bases between them. Germline lookup yields CDR1 GTSNPN and CDR2 SVGIG (reference sequence). The CDR3 totals 12 residues.

This clone has a handful of counts. The gene calls are TRBV6-5 and TRBJ2-1; 8 bases align to TRBD1. The V gene end was trimmed by 6 bases and the J gene end by 6 bases; junction bases not matched to a gene: 4. The CDR3 is made up of 13 amino acids. From germline, CDR1 is MNHEY and CDR2 SVGAGI. The CDR3 DNA follows: TGTGCCAGCAGCAAGGACAGGGCCAATGAGCAGTTCTTC. Protein sequence: CASSKDRANEQFF.

This clone came up a few times. V usage is TRBV27 and J usage is TRBJ1-2; D may be TRBD1 (5 bases). The germline CDR1 and CDR2 sequences are MNHEY and SMNVEV (reference sequence). V was shortened by 5 bases and J by 8 bases, with 21 bases between the two germline ends. This CDR3 contains 15 residues. The CDR3 is CASSPRWEGYQGYTF. In DNA, the CDR3 is TGTGCCAGCAGTCCTAGATGGGAGGGGTATCAAGGCTACACCTTC.

J is TRBJ1-3 and V is TRBV4-1; 7 bases line up with TRBD1. The germline V gene encodes CDR1 MGHRA and CDR2 YSYEKL. The CDR3 contains 15 residues. Unmatched junction bases numbered 6, after V lost 5 bases and J lost 2 bases. The CDR3 DNA reads as TGCGCCAGCAGCTCGCAGGGGGTAGCTGGAAACACCATATATTTT. Protein: CASSSQGVAGNTIYF.

This chain uses TRBV6-4 with TRBJ2-1, with 7 bases identical to TRBD2. V lost 4 bases to trimming and J lost 6 bases; unmatched junction nucleotides: 9. The V gene's germline CDR1 is MRHNA and CDR2 SNTAGT. This CDR3 is built from 15 residues. The CDR3, as DNA: TGTGCCAGCAGTGTAAGCGGGGATTTATCCAATGAGCAGTTCTTC. Translation: CASSVSGDLSNEQFF.

The chain is built from TRBV29-1 and TRBJ1-2, with 7 bases that match TRBD1. V lost 6 bases and J lost 7; bases outside the gene matches: 8. This CDR3 region has 12 residues. Germline CDR1 and CDR2: SQVTM and ANQGSEA. CDR3 DNA sequence: TGCAGCGTATATAGACAGGGCGTTGGCTACACCTTC. It is translated as CSVYRQGVGYTF.

This chain connects TRBV13 to TRBJ1-6; D remains unclear. CDR3 length: 12 amino acids. Trimming shortened V by 1 base and J by 12 bases, and 7 bases separated the two germline ends. Germline values: CDR1 PRHDT, CDR2 FYEKMQ (reference sequence). The DNA for the CDR3 is TGTGCCAGCAGCTTAGCGCTGGGACCCCTCCACTTT. Its translation is CASSLALGPLHF.

The genes are TRBV11-3 and TRBJ2-1, with 7 bases aligning to TRBD2. J was trimmed by 8 bases and V by 5 bases; bases with no gene match: 6. Germline V lookup: CDR1 SGHNT, CDR2 YENEEA. This CDR3 spans 13 amino acids. The CDR3 DNA reads as TGTGCCAGCAGCCCTACTAGCGACCATGAGCAGTTCTTC. Its translation is CASSPTSDHEQFF.

The V and J genes are TRBV5-5 and TRBJ2-7, with a possible D match to TRBD1 (8 bases). With 2 bases removed from V and 5 bases from J, the gap between germline ends came to 14 bases. This CDR3 contains 14 residues. Looked up from germline, CDR1 is SGHKS and CDR2 is YYEKEE (reference sequence). The CDR3 bases are TGTGCCAGCAGCTTACAGGGGGGGTATCACGAGCAGTACTTC. Translated: CASSLQGGYHEQYF. Filled out from reference TRBV5-5 and TRBJ2-7, the complete variable domain reads DAGVTQSPTHLIKTRGQQVTLRCSPISGHKSVSWYQQVLGQGPQFIFQYYEKEERGRGNFPDRFSARQFPNYSSELNVNALLLGDSALYLCASSLQGGYHEQYFGPGTRLTVT.

The CDR3 loop reads CASSETSLQAEQYF. CDR3 in DNA: TGTGCCAGCAGTGAGACATCCCTCCAGGCCGAGCAGTACTTC. The chain uses TRBV25-1 and TRBJ2-7; D not certain. There are 14 residues in the CDR3. V was clipped by 3 bases and J by 6 bases, with 15 bases between them. The germline V gene encodes CDR1 MGHDK and CDR2 SYGVNS.

The genes are TRBV18 and TRBJ1-6, with TRBD1 identical over 7 bases. V shed 3 bases and J 6 bases; nucleotides not matched to a gene: 5. This CDR3 has 15 residues. CDR1 and CDR2 (germline): KGHSH, LQKENI. CDR3 nucleotide sequence: TGTGCCAGCTCACCTCCCGGGACAGTTAATTCACCCCTCCACTTT. Translating it yields CASSPPGTVNSPLHF.